These 17 T cell receptor beta chains were all obtained from the same sample, sequenced in a study of spatial heterogeneity in lung cancer. In TCRdb, the 5' RACE reads were re-called with MiXCR into one record per CDR3 protein. The sample contains about 82,000 distinct CDR3 sequences, around 12% of which appear only once. Time point: sample taken at primary tumor resection. Researchers sequenced whole RNA taken from tumor, nontumor lung or frozen PBMC without sorting. The sample consisted of PBMCs, taken at surgery. The origin of the receptors is a male donor with early-stage non-small cell lung cancer.

This clonotype occurred many times. J is TRBJ1-1 and V is TRBV27; 7 positions agree with TRBD1. Germline lookup yields CDR1 MNHEY and CDR2 SMNVEV (reference sequence). V lost 5 bases, J lost 3 bases, and 9 bases stayed unmatched. The CDR3 runs 15 residues. The CDR3, as DNA: TGTGCCAGCAGTGTCACAGGGGATTGGGACACTGAAGCTTTCTTT. Protein product: CASSVTGDWDTEAFF.

The chain couples TRBV27 to TRBJ2-7; 10 positions agree with TRBD1. CDR1 is MNHEY, CDR2 SMNVEV, per germline (reference sequence). This CDR3 region has 19 residues. V lost 0 bases, J lost 3 bases, and 14 bases stayed unmatched. CDR3 region: CASSLSPIVGQGVSYEQYF. For the CDR3, the DNA is TGTGCCAGCAGTTTATCTCCCATCGTAGGACAGGGGGTGAGCTACGAGCAGTACTTC.

This clonotype was counted ten times or more. V usage is TRBV5-1 and J usage is TRBJ2-1; a weak D match, TRBD1 (5 bases). CDR3 length equals 15 residues. Trimming removed 0 bases at V and 6 bases at J, with 13 bases between. Germline loops: CDR1 SGHRS, CDR2 YFSETQ. CDR3 sequence reads: CASSLVQGKLNEQFF. The CDR3 DNA follows: TGCGCCAGCAGCTTGGTCCAGGGCAAGCTCAATGAGCAGTTCTTC.

This clonotype showed up just a few times. The chain has TRBV29-1 and TRBJ1-1, with D unclear. V lost 3 bases, J lost 5 bases, and 7 bases lay in between. Germline-derived CDR1 and CDR2 are SQVTM and ANQGSEA. The CDR3 extends over 11 amino acids. In DNA, the CDR3 is TGCAGCGTTGAGGCTAGTACTGAAGCTTTCTTT. This encodes CSVEASTEAFF.

This clonotype occurred a few times. The chain's CDR3 is CASSQDNRGHEQFF. CDR3 DNA: TGTGCCAGCAGCCAAGATAATAGGGGGCATGAGCAGTTCTTC. The rearrangement joins TRBV3-1 to TRBJ2-1; 7 nucleotides agree with TRBD1. Trimming at V came to 0 bases and at J to 8 bases, leaving 4 bases not matched to a gene. The CDR3 consists of 14 residues. Per germline, CDR1 LGHDT and CDR2 YNNKEL (reference sequence).

The chain uses TRBV10-1 and TRBJ2-7; TRBD1 aligns across 8 bases. The CDR3 extends over 14 amino acids. J was trimmed by 7 bases and V by 0 bases; bases with no gene match: 5. CDR1 WNHNN and CDR2 SYGVQD come from the germline V gene (reference sequence). Written as DNA, the CDR3 is TGCGCCAGCAGTGAGTCGGACAGGGCGGGGGAGCAGTACTTC. This codes for CASSESDRAGEQYF.

The CDR3 here is CASSQDITYEQYF. The DNA for the CDR3 is TGTGCCAGCAGCCAAGATATAACCTACGAGCAGTACTTC. This rearrangement joins TRBV3-1 to TRBJ2-7; D ambiguous. V was trimmed by 0 bases and J by 2 bases, leaving 5 bases between them. The CDR3 sequence is 13 residues long. Per germline, CDR1 LGHDT and CDR2 YNNKEL (reference sequence).

This clonotype was recorded at least ten times. The chain joins TRBV29-1 to TRBJ1-5; 9 bases line up with TRBD1. CDR3 size: 14 residues. V was pared by 5 bases and J by 2 bases, with 4 bases of the junction left unmatched. Germline CDR1 is SQVTM and CDR2 is ANQGSEA. The CDR3 region is CSVLGQGGNQPQHF. The CDR3 DNA reads TGCAGCGTTTTGGGACAGGGAGGCAATCAGCCCCAGCATTTT.

This rearrangement joins TRBV9 to TRBJ2-1; the D gene is possibly TRBD2 (6 bases). Trimming stripped 0 bases from V and 8 bases from J, with 18 bases between. CDR3 length: 16 amino acids. Per the germline V gene, CDR1 is SGDLS and CDR2 is YYNGEE. DNA of the CDR3: TGTGCCAGCAGCGTAGACGGGAGACTAGTTAAGGATGAGCAGTTCTTC. This encodes CASSVDGRLVKDEQFF.

The rearrangement uses TRBV12-3 or TRBV12-4 and TRBJ2-7, with 10 bases fitting TRBD2. The CDR3 has 14 amino acids. Germline trimming cut 5 bases from V and 2 bases from J; bases unmatched to any gene: 3. The CDR3 DNA is TGTGCCAGCAGTCCTAGCGGGAGAACCTACGAGCAGTACTTC. Its protein product is CASSPSGRTYEQYF.

This clonotype is categorized as medium-sized. The germline gene is not matched at one end of the junction; a read error may be the cause. The chain carries TRBV7-3 and TRBJ2-1; D is undetermined. Germline CDR1 and CDR2: SGHTA and FQGTGA. This CDR3 has 13 residues. The CDR3, as DNA: TGTGCCAGCAGTTTAAACTCCTACAATGAGCAGTTCTTC. Translated: CASSLNSYNEQFF.

This rearrangement joins TRBV7-9 to TRBJ2-1, with D tentatively TRBD2 (5 bases). This CDR3 comprises 14 residues. CDR1 is SEHNR, CDR2 FQNEAQ, per germline (reference sequence). Trimming took 4 bases from V and 0 from J, leaving 7 bases between them. CDR3 DNA: TGTGCCAGCAGCTCGGGGAGCTCCTACAATGAGCAGTTCTTC. Amino acid sequence: CASSSGSSYNEQFF.

This clonotype was counted ten times or more. The CDR3 region is CASSLGAPNYGYTF. In DNA form, the CDR3 reads TGTGCCAGCAGCTTAGGGGCCCCTAACTATGGCTACACCTTC. The chain uses TRBV7-2 and TRBJ1-2; D call uncertain. The CDR3 loop spans 14 amino acids. Germline values: CDR1 SGHTA, CDR2 FQGNSA. Between the trimmed V and J ends, which lost 1 base and 0 bases, there was a span of 6 bases. Using reference TRBV7-2 and TRBJ1-2 for the parts outside the CDR3, the full variable domain is GAGVSQSPSNKVTEKGKDVELRCDPISGHTALYWYRQSLGQGLEFLIYFQGNSAPDKSGLPSDRFSAERTGGSVSTLTIQRTQQEDSAVYLCASSLGAPNYGYTFGSGTRLTVV.

Here the CDR3 DNA reads TGCAGCGCCCTCGGAAGCGGGACCGACTCCTACGAGCAGTACTTC. Translating gives CSALGSGTDSYEQYF. V is TRBV29-1 and J is TRBJ2-7, with 7 bases matching TRBD2. Germline lookup yields CDR1 SQVTM and CDR2 ANQGSEA. V lost 7 bases, J lost 0 bases, and 12 bases stayed unmatched. The CDR3 has 15 residues.

This clonotype was detected only a few times. The V call is TRBV7-2, the J call TRBJ2-7, with D unresolved. The CDR3 length is 11 residues. V was shortened by 0 bases and J by 6 bases, with 3 bases between the two germline ends. Per germline, CDR1 SGHTA and CDR2 FQGNSA. The CDR3, as DNA: TGTGCCAGCAGCTTAGCAGTCGAGCAGTACTTC. Its protein is CASSLAVEQYF.

DNA for the CDR3: TGTGCCAGCAGCTTAGGGGACAGTGATTCACCCCTCCACTTT. This gives the protein CASSLGDSDSPLHF. The chain uses TRBV7-8 and TRBJ1-6, with 7 nucleotides matching TRBD1. From germline, CDR1 is SGHVS and CDR2 FQNEAQ. V lost 1 base and J lost 8; bases outside the gene matches: 2. The CDR3 totals 14 residues.

A few counts support this clonotype. The V call is TRBV7-2, the J call TRBJ2-7, with D possibly matching TRBD2 (5 bases). There are 14 residues in the CDR3. Germline CDR1 is SGHTA and CDR2 is FQGNSA. V was trimmed by 4 bases and J by 0 bases, leaving 10 bases between them. DNA of the CDR3: TGTGCCAGCAGCTCTTCCCGGGGCTCCTACGAGCAGTACTTC. This gives the protein CASSSSRGSYEQYF. Together with reference TRBV7-2 and TRBJ2-7, the CDR3 gives the full variable domain: GAGVSQSPSNKVTEKGKDVELRCDPISGHTALYWYRQSLGQGLEFLIYFQGNSAPDKSGLPSDRFSAERTGGSVSTLTIQRTQQEDSAVYLCASSSSRGSYEQYFGPGTRLTVT.